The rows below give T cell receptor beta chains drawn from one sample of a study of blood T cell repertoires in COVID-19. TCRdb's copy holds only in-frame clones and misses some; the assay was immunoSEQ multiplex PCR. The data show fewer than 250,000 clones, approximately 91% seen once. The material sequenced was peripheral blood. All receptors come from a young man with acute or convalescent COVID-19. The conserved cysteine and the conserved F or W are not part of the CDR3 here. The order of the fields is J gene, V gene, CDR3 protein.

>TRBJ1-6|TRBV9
ASSASTGRDSPLH
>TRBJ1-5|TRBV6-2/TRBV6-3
ASSYPDRHKGANQPQH
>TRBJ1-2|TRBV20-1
SAKTGAGYT
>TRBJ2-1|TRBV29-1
SARTSGRSSSYNEQF
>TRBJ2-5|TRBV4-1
ASSQGPRDRGRETQY
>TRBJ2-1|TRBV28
ASSLVSYNEQF
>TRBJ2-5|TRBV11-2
ASSFSGRVETQY
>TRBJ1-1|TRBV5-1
ASSFPGNTEAF
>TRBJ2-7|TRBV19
ASRDPGSGGSYEQY
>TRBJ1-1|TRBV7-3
ASSPGMNTEAF
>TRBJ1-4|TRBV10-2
ASSDTTNEKLF
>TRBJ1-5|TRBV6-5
ASSPSPGHNQPQH
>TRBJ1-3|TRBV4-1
ASSQDRGRNTIY
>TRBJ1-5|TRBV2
ASNRQGVSNQPQH
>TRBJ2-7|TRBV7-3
ASSQTGQGALY
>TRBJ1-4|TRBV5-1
ASSLNRGPSNEKLF
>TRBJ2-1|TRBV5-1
ASSLDSLYNEQF
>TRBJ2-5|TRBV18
ASSPPGPRGSETQY
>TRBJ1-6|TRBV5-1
ASSLETGQINSPLH
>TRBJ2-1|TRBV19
ASSPQYNEQF
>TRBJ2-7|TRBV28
ASSLPGPYPYEQY
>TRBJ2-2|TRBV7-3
ASSPRTSGGRRELF
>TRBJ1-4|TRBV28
ASSFVTREEKLF
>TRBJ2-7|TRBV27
ASSLYGTSSYEQY
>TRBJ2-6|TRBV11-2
ASTPGGSGRASGANVLT
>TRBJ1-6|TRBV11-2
ASSLEITGEFLH
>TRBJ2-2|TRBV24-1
ASGTVHTGELF
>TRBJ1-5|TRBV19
ASRRGSAQH
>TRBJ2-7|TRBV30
AWSAPGLAGDEQY
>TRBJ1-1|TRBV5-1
ASSLEGAAEAF
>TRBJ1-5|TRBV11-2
ASSSGGNQPQH
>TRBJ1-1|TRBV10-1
ASRSDRYGTEAF
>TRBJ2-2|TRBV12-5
ASGPPHLGGWSGELF
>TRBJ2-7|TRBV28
ASSFSREDPYRHEQY
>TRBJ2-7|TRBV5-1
ASSLVGQSSYEQY
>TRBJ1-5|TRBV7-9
ASSWGGGDSQPQH
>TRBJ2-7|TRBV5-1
ASSLLAGSFYEQY
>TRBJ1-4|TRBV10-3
AIRGTGDGKLF
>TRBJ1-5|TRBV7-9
ASSSDREYQPQH
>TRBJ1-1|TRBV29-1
SSRTQGRTEAF
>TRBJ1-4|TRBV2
ASSDSGQGNEKLF
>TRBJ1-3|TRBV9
ARQGTGNTIY
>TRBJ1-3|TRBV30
AWSLRNTIY
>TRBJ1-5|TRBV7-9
ASSFTGGADQPQH
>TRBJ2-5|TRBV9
ASTTHGETSETQY
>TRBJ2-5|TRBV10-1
ASSSGTSGPQETQY
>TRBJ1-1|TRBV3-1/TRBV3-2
ASSPQTEAF
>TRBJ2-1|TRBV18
ASSLSRIYNEQF
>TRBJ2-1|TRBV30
ACGSGKTSSYNEQF